Each of the 11 T cell receptor beta chains below was sequenced from the same sample in a study of technical replicates of blood from a few donors. Produced via immunoSEQ multiplex PCR; TCRdb's table is partial and in-frame only. The data contain about 76,000 clones, around 90% of them singletons. The sequencing input was T cells isolated from PBMCs. The source is a human donor in good health.

This rearrangement joins TRBV7-3 to TRBJ2-5; 8 bases agree with TRBD2. This CDR3 spans 17 amino acids. Germline CDR1 SGHTA, CDR2 FQGTGA. Germline trimming cut 2 bases from V and 5 bases from J; bases unmatched to any gene: 13. In nucleotides, the CDR3 is TGTGCCAGCAGCTTATCAAAAGAGCGGGGGTATGGGGAGACCCAGTACTTC. It is translated as CASSLSKERGYGETQYF. The full variable domain, with the rest looked up from reference TRBV7-3 and TRBJ2-5, is GAGVSQTPSNKVTEKGKYVELRCDPISGHTALYWYRQSLGQGPEFLIYFQGTGAADDSGLPNDRFFAVRPEGSVSTLKIQRTERGDSAVYLCASSLSKERGYGETQYFGPGTRLLVL.

In this sample, this clone turned up once. The genes are TRBV4-1 and TRBJ2-1; tentative D call: TRBD2 (6 bases). The CDR3 contains 15 residues. Germline loops: CDR1 MGHRA, CDR2 YSYEKL. The germline V and J ends were trimmed by 3 bases and 6 bases, with 15 bases remaining between them. The CDR3: CASSHGRTNRNEQFF. The CDR3 DNA is TGCGCCAGCAGCCACGGAAGGACTAATCGCAATGAGCAGTTCTTC.

The gene calls are TRBV6-1 and TRBJ1-1, with D possibly matching TRBD1 (6 bases). This CDR3 comprises 14 residues. V was cut by 1 base and J by 5 bases, with 11 bases left in between. Germline CDR1 reads MNHNS; CDR2 reads SASEGT. The CDR3 nucleotides read TGTGCCAGCAGTGAAGTGGGGAGGGGGACTGAAGCTTTCTTT. As protein: CASSEVGRGTEAFF.

V is TRBV7-8 and J is TRBJ2-2; D unresolved. The V end was cut by 5 bases, the J end by 6 bases, with 7 bases between. Per the germline V gene, CDR1 is SGHVS and CDR2 is FQNEAQ. This CDR3 has 12 amino acids. The CDR3 protein is CASSPTAGELFF. The CDR3 DNA reads as TGTGCCAGCAGCCCCACAGCCGGGGAGCTGTTTTTT.

The V call is TRBV18, the J call TRBJ2-7; no clear D gene. Germline V gene lookup returns CDR1 KGHSH and CDR2 LQKENI. CDR3 length equals 14 residues. Trimming removed 0 bases from V and 2 bases from J, with 8 bases in between. CDR3 nucleotides: TGTGCCAGCTCACCACCAACGACAACCTACGAGCAGTACTTC. It yields the protein CASSPPTTTYEQYF.

The chain is built from TRBV9 and TRBJ2-7; tentatively, D is TRBD1 (5 bases). The CDR3 has 14 residues. Germline CDR1 SGDLS, CDR2 YYNGEE. V was pared by 3 bases and J by 3 bases, with 13 bases between. The CDR3 reads CASSGGSQLYEQYF. The CDR3, as DNA: TGTGCCAGCAGCGGGGGCAGTCAGCTCTACGAGCAGTACTTC.

V is TRBV7-2 and J is TRBJ1-5, with a tentative D call TRBD1 (6 bases). This CDR3 region has 14 residues. The germline V and J ends were trimmed by 5 bases and 7 bases, with 15 bases remaining between them. CDR1 SGHTA and CDR2 FQGNSA come from the germline V gene. In nucleotides, the CDR3 is TGTGCCAGCAGCGCCACACAGGGTTGGCAGCCCCAGCATTTT. Translation: CASSATQGWQPQHF.

J is TRBJ2-2 and V is TRBV5-4, with 9 bases aligning to TRBD1. From germline, CDR1 is SGHNT and CDR2 YYREEE (reference sequence). The CDR3 sequence is 17 residues long. J gave up 6 bases and V 3 bases, and 12 bases lay outside the gene matches. CDR3 residues: CASSSPIDRGRAGELFF. CDR3 nucleotide sequence: TGTGCCAGCAGCTCCCCCATCGACAGGGGGAGGGCCGGGGAGCTGTTTTTT.

V usage is TRBV19 and J usage is TRBJ2-5; TRBD2 agrees at 11 bases. This CDR3 is 14 amino acids long. Trimming cost V 3 bases and J 5 bases; bases outside gene matches: 2. Per germline, CDR1 LNHDA and CDR2 SQIVND (reference sequence). CDR3 loop: CASSMSSGRETQYF. The DNA for the CDR3 is TGTGCCAGTAGTATGTCTAGCGGGAGGGAGACCCAGTACTTC. Full variable domain (remainder filled in from reference TRBV19 and TRBJ2-5): DGGITQSPKYLFRKEGQNVTLSCEQNLNHDAMYWYRQDPGQGLRLIYYSQIVNDFQKGDIAEGYSVSREKKESFPLTVTSAQKNPTAFYLCASSMSSGRETQYFGPGTRLLVL.

The V gene is TRBV10-3, the J gene TRBJ1-2, with 10 nucleotides matching TRBD1. The length of the CDR3 is 14 residues. Germline lookup yields CDR1 ENHRY and CDR2 SYGVKD. With 6 bases clipped from V and 8 bases from J, the junction kept 9 bases outside the gene matches. In DNA, the CDR3 is TGTGCCATCAGGGGACAGGGGCGATCGGGCGGCTACACCTTC. This translates into CAIRGQGRSGGYTF.

The rearrangement links TRBV9 to TRBJ1-4; TRBD1 aligns across 7 bases. The V segment lost 4 bases and the J segment 7 bases; nucleotides outside the gene matches: 13. From germline, CDR1 is SGDLS and CDR2 YYNGEE. The CDR3 is 16 amino acids. The CDR3 region is CASSPTWDSRSEKLFF. The CDR3 DNA is TGTGCCAGCAGCCCCACCTGGGACAGCCGGAGTGAAAAACTGTTTTTT.